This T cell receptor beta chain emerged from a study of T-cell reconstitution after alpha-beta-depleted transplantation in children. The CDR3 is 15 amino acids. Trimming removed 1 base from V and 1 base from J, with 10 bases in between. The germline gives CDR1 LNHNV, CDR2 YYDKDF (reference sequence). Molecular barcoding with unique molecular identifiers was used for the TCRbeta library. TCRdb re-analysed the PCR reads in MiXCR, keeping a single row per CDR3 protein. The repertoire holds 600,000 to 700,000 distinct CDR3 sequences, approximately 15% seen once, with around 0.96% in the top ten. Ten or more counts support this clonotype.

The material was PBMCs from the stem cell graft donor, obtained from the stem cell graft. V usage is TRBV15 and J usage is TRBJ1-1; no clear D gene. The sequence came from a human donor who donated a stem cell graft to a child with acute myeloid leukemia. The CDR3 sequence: CATSRVTVRNTEAFF. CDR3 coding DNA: TGTGCCACCAGCAGAGTAACGGTCAGGAACACTGAAGCTTTCTTT.